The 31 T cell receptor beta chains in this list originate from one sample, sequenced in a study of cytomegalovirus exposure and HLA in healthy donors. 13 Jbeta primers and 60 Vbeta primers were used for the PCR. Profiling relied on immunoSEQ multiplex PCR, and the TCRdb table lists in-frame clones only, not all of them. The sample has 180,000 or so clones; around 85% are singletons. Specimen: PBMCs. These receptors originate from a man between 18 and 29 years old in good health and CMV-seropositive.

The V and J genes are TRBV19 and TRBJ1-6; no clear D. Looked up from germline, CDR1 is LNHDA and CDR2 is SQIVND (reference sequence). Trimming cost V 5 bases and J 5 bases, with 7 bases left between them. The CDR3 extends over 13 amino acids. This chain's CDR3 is CASSVGDNSPLHF. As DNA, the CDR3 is TGTGCCAGTAGTGTCGGGGATAATTCACCCCTCCACTTT.

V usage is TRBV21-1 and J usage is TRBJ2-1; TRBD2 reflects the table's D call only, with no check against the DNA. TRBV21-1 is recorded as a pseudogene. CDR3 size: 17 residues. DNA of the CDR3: TGTGCCAGCACCGACACTTCTAGCGGGGGGCGCTACAATGAGCAGTTCTTC. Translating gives CASTDTSSGGRYNEQFF.

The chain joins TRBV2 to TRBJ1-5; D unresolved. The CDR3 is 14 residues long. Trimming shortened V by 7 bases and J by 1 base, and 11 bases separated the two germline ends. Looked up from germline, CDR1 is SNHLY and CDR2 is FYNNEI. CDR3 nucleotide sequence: TGTGCCAGCAAGAGGTCTGGGAGCAATCAGCCCCAGCATTTT. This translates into CASKRSGSNQPQHF.

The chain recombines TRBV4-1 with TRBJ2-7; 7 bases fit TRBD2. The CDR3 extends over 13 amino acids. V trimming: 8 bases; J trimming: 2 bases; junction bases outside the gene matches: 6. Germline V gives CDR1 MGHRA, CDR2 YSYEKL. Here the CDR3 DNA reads TGCGCCAGCGGTCCGGGGGGTCCCTACGAGCAGTACTTC. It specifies CASGPGGPYEQYF.

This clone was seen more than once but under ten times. The DNA of the CDR3 is TGTGCCAGCAGTTACGACAGTAGCTCCTACAATGAGCAGTTCTTC. Its translation is CASSYDSSSYNEQFF. The genes are TRBV6-5 and TRBJ2-1; TRBD1 might be the D (5 bases). CDR1 MNHEY and CDR2 SVGAGI come from the germline V gene. The length of the CDR3 is 15 residues. V lost 2 bases, J lost 0 bases, and 8 bases lay in between.

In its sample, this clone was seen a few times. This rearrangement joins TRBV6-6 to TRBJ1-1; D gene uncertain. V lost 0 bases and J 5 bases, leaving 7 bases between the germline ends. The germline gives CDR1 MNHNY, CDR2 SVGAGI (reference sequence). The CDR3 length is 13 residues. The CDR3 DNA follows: TGTGCCAGCAGTTACTCCGGGGAAACTGAAGCTTTCTTT. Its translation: CASSYSGETEAFF.

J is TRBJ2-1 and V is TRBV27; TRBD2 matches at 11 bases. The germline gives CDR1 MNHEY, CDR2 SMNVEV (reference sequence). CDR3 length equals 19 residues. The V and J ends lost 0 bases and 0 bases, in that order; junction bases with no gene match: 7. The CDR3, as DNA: TGTGCCAGCAGTTTATCGACTCTAGCGGGGGGCCTCTCCTACAATGAGCAGTTCTTC. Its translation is CASSLSTLAGGLSYNEQFF.

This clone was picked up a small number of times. CDR3 nucleotide sequence: TGCGCCAGCAGTGAGTCAAATGCCTCGGGGCCCCAGCATTTT. Its protein is CASSESNASGPQHF. The gene calls are TRBV10-2 and TRBJ1-5; D is unclear. Germline-derived CDR1 and CDR2 are WSHSY and SAAADI. There are 14 residues in the CDR3. Trimming took off 0 bases at V and 9 bases at J, with 12 bases between the two ends.

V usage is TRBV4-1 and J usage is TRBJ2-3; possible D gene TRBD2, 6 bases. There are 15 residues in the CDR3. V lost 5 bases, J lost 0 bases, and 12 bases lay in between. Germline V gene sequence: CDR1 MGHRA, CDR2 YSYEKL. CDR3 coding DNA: TGCGCCAGCAGCTCCCCGGGACTTAGCACAGATACGCAGTATTTT. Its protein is CASSSPGLSTDTQYF.

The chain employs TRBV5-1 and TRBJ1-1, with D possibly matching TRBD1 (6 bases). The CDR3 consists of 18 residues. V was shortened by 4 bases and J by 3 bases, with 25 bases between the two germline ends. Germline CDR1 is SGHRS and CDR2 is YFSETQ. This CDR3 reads CASSLGLSRGRLYTEAFF. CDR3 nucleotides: TGCGCCAGCAGCCTGGGACTGAGCAGGGGTCGTTTGTACACTGAAGCTTTCTTT.

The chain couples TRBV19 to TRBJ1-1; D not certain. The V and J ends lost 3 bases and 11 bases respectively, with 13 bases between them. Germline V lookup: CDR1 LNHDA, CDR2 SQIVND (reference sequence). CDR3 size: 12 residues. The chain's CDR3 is CASSIPLSRAFF. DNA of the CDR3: TGTGCCAGTAGTATCCCTCTGAGTCGGGCTTTCTTT.

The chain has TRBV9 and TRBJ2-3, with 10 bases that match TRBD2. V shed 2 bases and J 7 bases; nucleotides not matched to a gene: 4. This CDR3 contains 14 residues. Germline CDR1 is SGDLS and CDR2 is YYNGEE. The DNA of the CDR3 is TGTGCCAGCAGCGTTAGCGGGGGGACCTATACGCAGTATTTT. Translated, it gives CASSVSGGTYTQYF. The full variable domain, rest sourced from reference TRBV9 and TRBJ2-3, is DSGVTQTPKHLITATGQRVTLRCSPRSGDLSVYWYQQSLDQGLQFLIQYYNGEERAKGNILERFSAQQFPDLHSELNLSSLELGDSALYFCASSVSGGTYTQYFGPGTRLTVL.

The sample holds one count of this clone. Here the CDR3 DNA reads TGTGCCAGCAGGGTACAGGGGATGGGGACTGAAGCTTTCTTT. Translated: CASRVQGMGTEAFF. V usage is TRBV6-6 and J usage is TRBJ1-1; TRBD1 agrees at 7 bases. Germline-derived CDR1 and CDR2 are MNHNY and SVGAGI (reference sequence). Germline trimming cut 6 bases from V and 5 bases from J; bases unmatched to any gene: 9. The CDR3 runs 14 residues.

This CDR3 is CAWSLNSGGKETQYF. CDR3 nucleotide sequence: TGTGCCTGGAGCCTCAATAGCGGGGGTAAAGAGACCCAGTACTTC. The gene calls are TRBV30 and TRBJ2-5; 9 bases map to TRBD2. The CDR3 totals 15 residues. V lost 3 bases, J lost 3 bases, and 8 bases stayed unmatched. Germline V gives CDR1 GTSNPN, CDR2 SVGIG (reference sequence). Full variable domain (remainder filled in from reference TRBV30 and TRBJ2-5): SQTIHQWPATLVQPVGSPLSLECTVEGTSNPNLYWYRQAAGRGLQLLFYSVGIGQISSEVPQNLSASRPQDRQFILSSKKLLLSDSGFYLCAWSLNSGGKETQYFGPGTRLLVL.

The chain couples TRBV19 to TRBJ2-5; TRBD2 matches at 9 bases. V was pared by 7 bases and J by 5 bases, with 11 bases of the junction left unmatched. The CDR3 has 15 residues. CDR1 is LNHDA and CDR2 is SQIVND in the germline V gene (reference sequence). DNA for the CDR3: TGTGCCAGTAATCAGGCGGGGGGGCCCGGGGAGACCCAGTACTTC. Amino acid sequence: CASNQAGGPGETQYF.

CDR3 in amino acids: CASSFGRSGTSTDTQYF. In DNA form, the CDR3 reads TGTGCCAGCAGCTTCGGCCGTAGCGGGACTAGCACAGATACGCAGTATTTT. The chain couples TRBV7-6 to TRBJ2-3; 8 bases map to TRBD2. Trimming at V came to 3 bases and at J to 0 bases, leaving 8 bases not matched to a gene. This CDR3 has 17 residues. Germline assignment: CDR1 SGHVS and CDR2 FNYEAQ.

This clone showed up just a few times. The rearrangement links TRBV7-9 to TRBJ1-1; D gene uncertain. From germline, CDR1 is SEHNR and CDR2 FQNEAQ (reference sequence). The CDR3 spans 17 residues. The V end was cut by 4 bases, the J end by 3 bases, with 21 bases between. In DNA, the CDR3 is TGTGCCAGCAGCTCCCCGGCGCAGCGGACGTTGGACACTGAAGCTTTCTTT. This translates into CASSSPAQRTLDTEAFF.

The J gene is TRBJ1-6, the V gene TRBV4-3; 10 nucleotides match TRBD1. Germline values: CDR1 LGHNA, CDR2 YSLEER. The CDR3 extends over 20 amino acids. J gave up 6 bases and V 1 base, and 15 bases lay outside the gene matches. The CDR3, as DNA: TGCGCCAGCAGCCAAGGGTCGCCGACAGGGGGCCGGGGCGCTAATTCACCCCTCCACTTT. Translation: CASSQGSPTGGRGANSPLHF.

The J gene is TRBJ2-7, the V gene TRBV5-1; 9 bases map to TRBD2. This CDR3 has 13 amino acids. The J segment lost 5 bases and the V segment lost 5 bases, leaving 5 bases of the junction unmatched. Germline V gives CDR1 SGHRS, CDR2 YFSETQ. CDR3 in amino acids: CASSGREGDEQYF. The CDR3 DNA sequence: TGCGCCAGCAGTGGGCGGGAGGGGGACGAGCAGTACTTC.

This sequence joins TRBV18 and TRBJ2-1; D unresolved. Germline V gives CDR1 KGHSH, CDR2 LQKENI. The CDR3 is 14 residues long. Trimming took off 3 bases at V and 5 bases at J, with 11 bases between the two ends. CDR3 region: CASSPAGTHNEQFF. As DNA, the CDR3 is TGTGCCAGCTCACCGGCAGGTACCCACAATGAGCAGTTCTTC.

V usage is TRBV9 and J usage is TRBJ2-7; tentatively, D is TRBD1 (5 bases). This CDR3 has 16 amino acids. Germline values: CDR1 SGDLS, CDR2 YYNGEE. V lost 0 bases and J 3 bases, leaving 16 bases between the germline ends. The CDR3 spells CASSVGERGNIYEQYF. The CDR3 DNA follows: TGTGCCAGCAGCGTAGGGGAAAGGGGAAATATCTACGAGCAGTACTTC.

The CDR3 DNA sequence: TGCGCCAGCAGCCCCCGAGGGGGCGGCTACGAGCAGTACTTC. Its translation: CASSPRGGGYEQYF. V usage is TRBV5-1 and J usage is TRBJ2-7; TRBD1 aligns across 7 bases. The CDR3 runs 14 residues. Germline V lookup: CDR1 SGHRS, CDR2 YFSETQ. The V segment lost 4 bases and the J segment 3 bases; nucleotides outside the gene matches: 7.

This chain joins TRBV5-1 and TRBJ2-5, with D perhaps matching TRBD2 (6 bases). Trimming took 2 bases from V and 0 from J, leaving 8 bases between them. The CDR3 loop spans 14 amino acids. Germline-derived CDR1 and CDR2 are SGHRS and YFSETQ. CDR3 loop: CASSLRTNQETQYF. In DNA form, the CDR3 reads TGCGCCAGCAGCTTACGGACTAACCAAGAGACCCAGTACTTC.

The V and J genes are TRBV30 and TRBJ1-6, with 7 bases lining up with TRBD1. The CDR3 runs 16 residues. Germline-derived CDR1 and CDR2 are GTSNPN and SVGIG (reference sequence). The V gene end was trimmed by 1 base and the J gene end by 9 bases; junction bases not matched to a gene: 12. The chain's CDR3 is CAWSAPNRGWGSPLHF. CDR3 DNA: TGTGCCTGGAGTGCCCCAAACAGGGGCTGGGGTTCACCCCTCCACTTT. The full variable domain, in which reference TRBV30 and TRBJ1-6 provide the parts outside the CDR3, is SQTIHQWPATLVQPVGSPLSLECTVEGTSNPNLYWYRQAAGRGLQLLFYSVGIGQISSEVPQNLSASRPQDRQFILSSKKLLLSDSGFYLCAWSAPNRGWGSPLHFGNGTRLTVT.

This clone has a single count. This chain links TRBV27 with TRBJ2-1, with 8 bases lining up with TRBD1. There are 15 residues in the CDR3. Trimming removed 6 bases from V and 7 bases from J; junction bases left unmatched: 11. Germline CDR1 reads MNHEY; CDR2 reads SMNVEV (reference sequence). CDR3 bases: TGTGCCAGCAGACCGCACAGGGGGATACATAATGAGCAGTTCTTC. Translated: CASRPHRGIHNEQFF.

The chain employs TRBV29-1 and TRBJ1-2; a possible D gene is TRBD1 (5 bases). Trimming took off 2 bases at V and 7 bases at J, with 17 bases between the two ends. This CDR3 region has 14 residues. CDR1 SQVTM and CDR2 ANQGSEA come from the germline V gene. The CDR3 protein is CSVESFMGHGGYTF. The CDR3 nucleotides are TGCAGCGTTGAATCGTTCATGGGGCATGGTGGCTACACCTTC.

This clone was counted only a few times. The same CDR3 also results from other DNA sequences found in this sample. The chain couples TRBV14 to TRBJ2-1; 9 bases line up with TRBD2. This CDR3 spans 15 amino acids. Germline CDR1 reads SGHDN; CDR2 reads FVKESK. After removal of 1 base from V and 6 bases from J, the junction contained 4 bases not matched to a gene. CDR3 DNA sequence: TGTGCCAGCAGCCAAGCGGCGGGGGGGCCCAATGAGCAGTTCTTC. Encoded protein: CASSQAAGGPNEQFF.

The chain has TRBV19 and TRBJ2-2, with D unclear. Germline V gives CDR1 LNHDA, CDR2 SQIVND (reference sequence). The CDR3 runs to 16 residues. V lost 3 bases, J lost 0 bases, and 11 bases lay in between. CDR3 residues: CASSIPTGSNTGELFF. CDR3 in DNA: TGTGCCAGTAGTATCCCCACGGGTTCGAACACCGGGGAGCTGTTTTTT.

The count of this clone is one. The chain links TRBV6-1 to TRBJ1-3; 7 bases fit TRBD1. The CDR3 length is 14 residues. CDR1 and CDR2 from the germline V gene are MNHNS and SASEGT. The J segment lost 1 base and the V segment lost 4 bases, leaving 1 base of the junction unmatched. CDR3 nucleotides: TGTGCCAGCAGTGCGACAGGGTCTGGAAACACCATATATTTT. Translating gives CASSATGSGNTIYF.

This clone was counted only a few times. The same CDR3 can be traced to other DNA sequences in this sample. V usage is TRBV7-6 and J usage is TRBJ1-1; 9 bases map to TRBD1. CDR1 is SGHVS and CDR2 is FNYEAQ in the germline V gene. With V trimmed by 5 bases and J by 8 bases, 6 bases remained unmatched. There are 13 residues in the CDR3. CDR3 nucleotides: TGTGCCAGCAGCCCCGGACAGGGGACCGAAGCTTTCTTT. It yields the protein CASSPGQGTEAFF. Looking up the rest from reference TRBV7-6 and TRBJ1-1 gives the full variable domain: GAGVSQSPRYKVTKRGQDVALRCDPISGHVSLYWYRQALGQGPEFLTYFNYEAQQDKSGLPNDRFSAERPEGSISTLTIQRTEQRDSAMYRCASSPGQGTEAFFGQGTRLTVV.

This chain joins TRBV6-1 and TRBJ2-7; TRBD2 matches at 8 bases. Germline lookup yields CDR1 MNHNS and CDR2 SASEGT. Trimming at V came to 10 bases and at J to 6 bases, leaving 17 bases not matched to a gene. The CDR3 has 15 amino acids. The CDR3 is CATKLDGGAFFEQYF. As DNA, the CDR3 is TGTGCCACCAAACTGGACGGGGGGGCCTTCTTCGAGCAGTACTTC.